The 8 T cell receptor beta chains in this list originate from one sample, sequenced in a study of blood T cells in healthy people across ages. A second 7 to 11 cycle PCR used barcoded and J-beta primers. TCRdb ran MiXCR on the 5' RACE reads and lists one entry per CDR3 protein. The sample includes more than 900,000 distinct CDR3 sequences, 25% of them seen just once. This sample was also put to use in a study of T cells of mothers and their children.

Sequences were obtained from blood. Receptor source: a girl aged 2 to 10 in good health.

The genes are TRBV7-8 and TRBJ2-5; possible D gene TRBD2, 6 bases. The end of the DNA is better explained by TRBJ2-7, so the J call may be wrong. The CDR3 loop spans 16 amino acids. The germline V gene encodes CDR1 SGHVS and CDR2 FQNEAQ. CDR3 amino acids: CASSPLVAASSYEQYF. For the CDR3, the DNA is TGTGCCAGCAGTCCGTTAGTAGCGGCCAGCTCCTACGAGCAGTACTTC.

This chain links TRBV25-1 with TRBJ1-6, with unresolved D. The CDR3 spans 11 residues. Trimming took 3 bases from V and 10 from J, leaving 4 bases between them. Germline V gene data show CDR1 as MGHDK and CDR2 as SYGVNS. In nucleotides, the CDR3 is TGTGCCAGCAGTGACAGCTCACCCCTCCACTTT. Its translation is CASSDSSPLHF.

The chain has TRBV29-1 and TRBJ2-5; TRBD2 might be the D (5 bases). Germline CDR1 reads SQVTM; CDR2 reads ANQGSEA. The CDR3 loop spans 15 amino acids. The CDR3 DNA reads as TGCAGTTGTCCCACGGGAACGGCGACCCAAGAGACCCAGTACTTC. Protein: CSCPTGTATQETQYF.

This chain links TRBV20-1 with TRBJ1-5; TRBD1 is a possible D gene (5 bases). CDR1 DFQATT and CDR2 SNEGSKA come from the germline V gene (reference sequence). The CDR3 is 16 amino acids. V lost 4 bases, J lost 3 bases, and 19 bases lay in between. In nucleotides, the CDR3 is TGCAGTGCTAAAGCGAAAGGGGCGGCTTCCAATCAGCCCCAGCATTTT. The encoded protein is CSAKAKGAASNQPQHF.

This clonotype was counted only a few times. The genes are TRBV12-3 or TRBV12-4 and TRBJ2-7; D uncertain. The CDR3 length is 15 residues. V lost 6 bases, J lost 6 bases, and 21 bases lay in between. CDR3: CASSRRGEGPGEQYF. The CDR3 nucleotides are TGTGCCAGCAGCCGAAGAGGAGAAGGGCCGGGCGAGCAGTACTTC.

There are a few counts of this clonotype. The gene calls are TRBV2 and TRBJ2-5; 11 bases agree with TRBD2. There are 15 residues in the CDR3. The V segment lost 6 bases and the J segment 5 bases; nucleotides outside the gene matches: 8. Germline CDR1 is SNHLY and CDR2 is FYNNEI. The CDR3 DNA sequence: TGTGCCAGCAGCCGTAGCGGGGGGGCCCTTGAGACCCAGTACTTC. As protein: CASSRSGGALETQYF.

CDR3 in DNA: TGCGCCAGCAGCCTGAACTATGAGGACACTGAAGCTTTCTTT. It codes for CASSLNYEDTEAFF. V gene TRBV5-1 combines with J gene TRBJ1-1; D gene ambiguous. The CDR3 covers 14 residues. Germline V gene sequence: CDR1 SGHRS, CDR2 YFSETQ. The V end was cut by 4 bases, the J end by 3 bases, with 13 bases between.

The rearrangement joins TRBV2 to TRBJ2-5; 8 bases are shared with TRBD1. This CDR3 region has 13 residues. With 9 bases clipped from V and 4 bases from J, the junction kept 7 bases outside the gene matches. In germline, CDR1 is SNHLY, CDR2 FYNNEI. In DNA, the CDR3 is TGTGCCAGGGTCAGGGGGCGGGGAGAGACCCAGTACTTC. This encodes CARVRGRGETQYF.